This T cell receptor (beta chain) appears in the sequencing data of a study of blood T cell repertoires in COVID-19. Using immunoSEQ multiplex PCR, the repertoire was profiled, and TCRdb retains in-frame clones only, with some absent. The data show about 310,000 clones, about nine tenths seen once. This CDR3 has 15 residues. Germline lookup yields CDR1 SGHAT and CDR2 FQNNGV. The junction had 4 bases not matched to a gene; V was cut back by 1 base and J by 3 bases. Specimen: PBMCs or T cells enriched from blood (not recorded which). This receptor was taken from a woman younger than 30 who had recovered from COVID-19. This rearrangement joins TRBV11-2 to TRBJ1-2; 8 bases agree with TRBD1. This CDR3 reads CASSLGQGSYYGYTF. In nucleotides, the CDR3 is TGTGCCAGCAGCTTAGGACAGGGGAGCTACTATGGCTACACCTTC. The whole variable domain, filled in from reference TRBV11-2 and TRBJ1-2, reads EAGVAQSPRYKIIEKRQSVAFWCNPISGHATLYWYQQILGQGPKLLIQFQNNGVVDDSQLPKDRFSAERLKGVDSTLKIQPAKLEDSAVYLCASSLGQGSYYGYTFGSGTRLTVV.